This T cell receptor (beta chain) was recovered during a study of T cell repertoires and HLA-DP antigens. About this clone itself: Antigen specificity is unknown.

Study-level results: Previously undetected clones averaged approximately 35% and 51% against the two alleles respectively.

For pre-culture CD4+ samples, the target was approximately 190,000 T cell genomes. Measured with immunoSEQ multiplex PCR; TCRdb has only the in-frame clones, and not every one. The sample carries approximately 100,000 clones, approximately 89% recorded once. The specimen sequenced was CD4+ T cells from PBMCs. The sequence derives from a man between 50 and 59 years old in good health and CMV-seronegative.

Written as DNA, the CDR3 is TGTGCCAGCACAGGACCCTTTTACTATGGCTACACCTTC. Its translation is CASTGPFYYGYTF. The chain links TRBV28 to TRBJ1-2; D is unresolved. The V gene's germline CDR1 is MDHEN and CDR2 SYDVKM. V shed 7 bases and J shed 3 bases, with 12 bases lying between them. The CDR3 loop spans 13 amino acids.